This T cell receptor (beta chain) was sequenced during a study of shared clonotypes between healthy human individuals. Study results and caveats: What rarefaction showed was incomplete sorted-subset sequencing despite large depth. Naive subsets tended to show greater estimated richness than memory subsets.

Germline CDR1 reads SEHNR; CDR2 reads FQNEAQ (reference sequence). CDR3 length: 14 amino acids. V was cut by 6 bases and J by 4 bases, with 12 bases left in between. Investigators spread the genomic DNA of each subset evenly over several immunoSEQ plates. The table came from immunoSEQ multiplex PCR; TCRdb's copy has only in-frame clones and leaves some out. The data hold more than 2 million clones, with about 94% observed a single time. On this clone: Its target is not known.

Material: naive CD4+ T cells sorted from blood. Stated subset: CD45RA+ positively selected. The gene calls are TRBV7-9 and TRBJ2-2; TRBD2 is a possible D gene (6 bases). The sequence derives from a man aged 18 to 30 in good health. CDR3 loop: CASRLTSTTGELFF. In DNA form, the CDR3 reads TGTGCCAGCAGGTTGACTAGTACCACCGGGGAGCTGTTTTTT.